The 9 T cell receptor beta chains presented below share a single source sample, sequenced in a study of beta chain features in type 1 diabetes (dated by TCRdb to about 2018). The receptor library was made with the immunoSEQ multiplex PCR assay. The entire isolated RNA was reverse transcribed using the High Capacity cDNA Reverse Transcription Kit, and thus expressed TCRB transcripts were sequenced. TCRdb obtained this table from immuneACCESS and retained in-frame rearrangements with V and J assigned. These tables miss some clones; where compared with another copy, unresolved V genes account for less than half of the shortfall, and the remainder is unexplained. Here the sample has more than 300,000 clones; 7.5% to 9% occur a single time. More than 0.4% of the sample is taken by the ten largest. Source material: central memory CD4+ T cells from blood. The source of these receptors is a young woman in good health.

This clone was picked up a small number of times. The chain has TRBV11-2 and TRBJ2-1, with D uncertain. Trimming shortened V by 0 bases and J by 8 bases, and 17 bases separated the two germline ends. The CDR3 covers 16 residues. Germline CDR1 is SGHAT and CDR2 is FQNNGV. CDR3: CASSLDLSANGDEQFF. The CDR3, as DNA: TGTGCCAGCAGCTTAGATCTCAGCGCTAATGGCGATGAGCAGTTCTTC.

The chain couples TRBV2 to TRBJ2-7, with D possibly matching TRBD2 (6 bases). Germline V gives CDR1 SNHLY, CDR2 FYNNEI. This CDR3 contains 12 residues. Between the trimmed V and J ends, which lost 8 bases and 0 bases, there was a span of 8 bases. The CDR3 nucleotides read TGTGCCAGCCTGGGACTCTCCTACGAGCAGTACTTC. It codes for CASLGLSYEQYF.

This clone was seen at least ten times. The chain has TRBV18 and TRBJ2-1, with D possibly matching TRBD2 (5 bases). The CDR3 contains 13 residues. V was cut by 2 bases and J by 12 bases, with 14 bases left in between. The germline V gene encodes CDR1 KGHSH and CDR2 LQKENI. CDR3 protein: CASSPTREGGQFF. CDR3 DNA sequence: TGTGCCAGCTCACCAACCCGGGAAGGAGGGCAGTTCTTC.

This clone showed up just a few times. The chain combines TRBV28 with TRBJ2-7; TRBD1 aligns across 7 bases. Germline CDR1 is MDHEN and CDR2 is SYDVKM. The length of the CDR3 is 14 residues. The V segment lost 7 bases and the J segment 0 bases; nucleotides outside the gene matches: 6. The CDR3 nucleotides are TGTGCCAGCAAAGGACGGGACAGCTCCTACGAGCAGTACTTC. This translates into CASKGRDSSYEQYF.

The chain links TRBV4-2 to TRBJ2-7; 9 bases are a match to TRBD2. The ends lost 1 base at V and 6 bases at J; junction bases unmatched: 7. This CDR3 has 15 amino acids. Germline values: CDR1 LGHNA, CDR2 YNFKEQ. The CDR3 coding sequence is TGTGCCAGCAGCCAAGCTCTAGCGGGACTCTCCGAGCAGTACTTC. Amino acids: CASSQALAGLSEQYF.

V and J are TRBV4-2 and TRBJ1-1; D is uncertain. CDR1 is LGHNA, CDR2 YNFKEQ, per germline. This CDR3 contains 14 residues. V lost 6 bases and J lost 1, with 12 bases in between. CDR3 sequence reads: CASRGGLGNTEAFF. DNA for the CDR3: TGTGCCAGCAGAGGAGGGCTGGGGAACACTGAAGCTTTCTTT.

V is TRBV28 and J is TRBJ2-3; 7 positions agree with TRBD2. CDR3 length: 12 amino acids. The germline gives CDR1 MDHEN, CDR2 SYDVKM. Unmatched junction bases numbered 0, after V lost 3 bases and J lost 6 bases. The CDR3 protein is CASSLGGDTQYF. In DNA form, the CDR3 reads TGTGCCAGCAGTTTGGGGGGGGATACGCAGTATTTT.

This sequence joins TRBV7-2 and TRBJ2-1, with D unclear. Looked up from germline, CDR1 is SGHTA and CDR2 is FQGNSA. V shed 5 bases and J shed 1 base, with 12 bases lying between them. This CDR3 has 15 residues. CDR3 region: CASSRDGTSYNEQFF. The CDR3 DNA reads TGTGCCAGCAGCAGGGATGGTACATCCTACAATGAGCAGTTCTTC.

This clone was seen more than once but under ten times. The rearrangement joins TRBV11-3 to TRBJ2-1; weak D call: TRBD2 (7 bases). Trimming pared 3 bases from V and 11 bases from J, leaving 11 bases between. Germline lookup yields CDR1 SGHNT and CDR2 YENEEA. There are 12 residues in the CDR3. In nucleotides, the CDR3 is TGTGCCAGCAGCTTTGAGGGGGGGAAGCAGTTCTTC. Its translation is CASSFEGGKQFF.